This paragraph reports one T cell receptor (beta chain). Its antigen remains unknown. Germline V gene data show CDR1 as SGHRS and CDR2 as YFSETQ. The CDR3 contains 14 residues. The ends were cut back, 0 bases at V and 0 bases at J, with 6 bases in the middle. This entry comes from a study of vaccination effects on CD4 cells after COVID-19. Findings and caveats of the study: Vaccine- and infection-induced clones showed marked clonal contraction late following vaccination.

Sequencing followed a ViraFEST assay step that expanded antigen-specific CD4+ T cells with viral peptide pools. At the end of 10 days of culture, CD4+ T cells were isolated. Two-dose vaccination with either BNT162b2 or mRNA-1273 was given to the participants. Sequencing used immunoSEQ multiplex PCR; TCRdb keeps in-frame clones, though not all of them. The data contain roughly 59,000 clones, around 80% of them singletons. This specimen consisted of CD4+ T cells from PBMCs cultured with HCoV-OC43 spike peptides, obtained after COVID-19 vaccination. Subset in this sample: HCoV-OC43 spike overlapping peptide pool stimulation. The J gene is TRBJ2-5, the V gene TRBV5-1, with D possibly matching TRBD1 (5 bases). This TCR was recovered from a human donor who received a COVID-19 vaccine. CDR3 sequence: CASSLEQDQETQYF. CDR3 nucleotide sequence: TGCGCCAGCAGCTTGGAACAGGACCAAGAGACCCAGTACTTC.